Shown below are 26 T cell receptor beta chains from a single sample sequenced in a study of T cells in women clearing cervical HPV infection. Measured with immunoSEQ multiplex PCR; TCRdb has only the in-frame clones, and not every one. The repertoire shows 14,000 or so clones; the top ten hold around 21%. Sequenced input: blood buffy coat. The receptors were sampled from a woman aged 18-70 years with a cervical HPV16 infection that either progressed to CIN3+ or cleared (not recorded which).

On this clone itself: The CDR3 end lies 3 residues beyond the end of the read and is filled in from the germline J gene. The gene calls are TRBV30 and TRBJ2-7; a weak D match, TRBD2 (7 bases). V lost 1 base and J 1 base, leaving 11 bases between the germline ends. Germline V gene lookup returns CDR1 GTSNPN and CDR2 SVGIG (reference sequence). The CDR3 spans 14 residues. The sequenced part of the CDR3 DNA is TGTGCCTGGAGTGGGGGGGGCAATTCCTACGAG. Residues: CAWSGGGNSYE. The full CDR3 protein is CAWSGGGNSYEQYF.

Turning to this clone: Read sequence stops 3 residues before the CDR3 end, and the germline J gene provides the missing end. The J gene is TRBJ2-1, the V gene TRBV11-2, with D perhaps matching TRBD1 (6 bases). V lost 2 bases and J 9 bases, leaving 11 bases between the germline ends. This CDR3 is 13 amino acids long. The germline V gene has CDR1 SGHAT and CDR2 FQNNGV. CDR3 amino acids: CASSLRTVVEQFF. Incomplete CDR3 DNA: TGTGCCAGCAGCTTACGGACAGTTGTTGAG.

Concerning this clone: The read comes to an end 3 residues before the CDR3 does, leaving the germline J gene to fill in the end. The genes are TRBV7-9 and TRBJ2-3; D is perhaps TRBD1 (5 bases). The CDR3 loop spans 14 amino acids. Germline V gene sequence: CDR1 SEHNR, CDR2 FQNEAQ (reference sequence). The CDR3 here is CASSLGTSQETQYF. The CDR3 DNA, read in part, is TGTGCCAGCAGCTTAGGGACAAGCCAAGAGACG.

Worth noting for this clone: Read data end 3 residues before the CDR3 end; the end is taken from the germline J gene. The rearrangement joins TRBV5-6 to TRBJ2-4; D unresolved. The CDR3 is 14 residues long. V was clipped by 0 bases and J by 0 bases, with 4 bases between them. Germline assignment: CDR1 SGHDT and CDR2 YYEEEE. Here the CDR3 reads CASSLGRAKNIQYF. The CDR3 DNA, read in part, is TGTGCCAGCAGCTTGGGCAGAGCCAAAAACATT.

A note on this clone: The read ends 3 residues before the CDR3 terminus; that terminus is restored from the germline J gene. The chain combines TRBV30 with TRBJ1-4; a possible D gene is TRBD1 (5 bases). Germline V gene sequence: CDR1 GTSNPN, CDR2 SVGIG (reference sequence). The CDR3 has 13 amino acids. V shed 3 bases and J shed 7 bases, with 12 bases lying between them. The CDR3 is CAWRAGRVEKLFF. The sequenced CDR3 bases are TGTGCCTGGAGAGCAGGGAGGGTTGAAAAA.

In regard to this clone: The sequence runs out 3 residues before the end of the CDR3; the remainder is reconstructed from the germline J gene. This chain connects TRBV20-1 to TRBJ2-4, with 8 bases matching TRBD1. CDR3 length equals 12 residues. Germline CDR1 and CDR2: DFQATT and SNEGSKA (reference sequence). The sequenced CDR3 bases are TGCAGTGCTAGTCGGGACAGGCAAGGT. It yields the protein CSASRDRQG. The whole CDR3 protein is CSASRDRQGQYF.

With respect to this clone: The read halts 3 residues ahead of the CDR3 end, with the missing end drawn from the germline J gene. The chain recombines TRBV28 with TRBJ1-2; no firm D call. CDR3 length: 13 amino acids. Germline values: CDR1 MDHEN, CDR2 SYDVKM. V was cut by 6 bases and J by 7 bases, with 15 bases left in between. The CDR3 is CASSRIEGVGYTF. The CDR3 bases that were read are TGTGCCAGCAGCCGAATCGAGGGTGTTGGC.

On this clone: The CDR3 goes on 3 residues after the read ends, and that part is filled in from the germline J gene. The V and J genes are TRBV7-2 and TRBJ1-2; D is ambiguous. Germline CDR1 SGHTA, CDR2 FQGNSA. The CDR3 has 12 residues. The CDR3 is CASSLLANTYTF. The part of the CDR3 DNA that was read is TGTGCCAGCAGCTTACTAGCCAATACC.

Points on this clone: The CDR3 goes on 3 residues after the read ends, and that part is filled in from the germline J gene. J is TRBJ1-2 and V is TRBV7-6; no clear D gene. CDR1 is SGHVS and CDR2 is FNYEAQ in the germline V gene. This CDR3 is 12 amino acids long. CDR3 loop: CASSPGGNDYTF. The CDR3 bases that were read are TGTGCCAGCAGTCCCGGCGGCAATGAC.

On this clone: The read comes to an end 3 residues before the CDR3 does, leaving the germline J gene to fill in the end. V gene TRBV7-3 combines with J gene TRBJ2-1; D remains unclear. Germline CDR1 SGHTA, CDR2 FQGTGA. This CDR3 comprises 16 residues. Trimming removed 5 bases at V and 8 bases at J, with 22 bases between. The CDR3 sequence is CASSVMASASADEQFF. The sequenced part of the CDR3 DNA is TGTGCCAGCAGCGTAATGGCCTCGGCCTCCGCGGATGAG. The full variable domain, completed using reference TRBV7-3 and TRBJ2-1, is GAGVSQTPSNKVTEKGKYVELRCDPISGHTALYWYRQSLGQGPEFLIYFQGTGAADDSGLPNDRFFAVRPEGSVSTLKIQRTERGDSAVYLCASSVMASASADEQFFGPGTRLTVL.

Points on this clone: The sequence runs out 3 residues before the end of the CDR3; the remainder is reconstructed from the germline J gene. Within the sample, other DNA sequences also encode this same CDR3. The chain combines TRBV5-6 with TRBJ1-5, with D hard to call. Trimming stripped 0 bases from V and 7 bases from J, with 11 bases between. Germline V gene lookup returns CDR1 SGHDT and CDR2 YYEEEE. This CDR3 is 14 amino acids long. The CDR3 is CASSLGLVNQPQHF. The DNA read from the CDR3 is TGTGCCAGCAGCTTGGGTTTAGTCAACCAGCCC.

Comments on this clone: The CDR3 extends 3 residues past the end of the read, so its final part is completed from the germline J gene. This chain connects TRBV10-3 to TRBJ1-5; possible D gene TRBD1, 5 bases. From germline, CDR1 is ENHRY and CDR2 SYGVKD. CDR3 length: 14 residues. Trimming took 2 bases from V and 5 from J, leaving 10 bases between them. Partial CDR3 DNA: TGTGCCATCAGTGAGGGGAGAGGGGATCAGCCC. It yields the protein CAISEGRGDQP. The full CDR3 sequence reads CAISEGRGDQPQHF.

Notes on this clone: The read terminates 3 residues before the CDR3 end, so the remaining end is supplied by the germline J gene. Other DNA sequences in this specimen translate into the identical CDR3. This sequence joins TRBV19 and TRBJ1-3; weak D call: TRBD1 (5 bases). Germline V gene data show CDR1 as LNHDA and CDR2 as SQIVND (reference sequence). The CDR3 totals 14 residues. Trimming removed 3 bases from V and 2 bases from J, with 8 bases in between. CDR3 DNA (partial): TGTGCCAGTAGTATCCAGGGAGCTGGAAACACC. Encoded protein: CASSIQGAGNT. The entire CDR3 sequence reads CASSIQGAGNTIYF.

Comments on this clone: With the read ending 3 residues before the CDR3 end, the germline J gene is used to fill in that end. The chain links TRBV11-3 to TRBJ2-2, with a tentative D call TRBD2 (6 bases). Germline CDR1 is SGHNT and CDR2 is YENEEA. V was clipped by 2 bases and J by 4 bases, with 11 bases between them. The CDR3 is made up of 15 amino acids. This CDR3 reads CASSLMEGSTGELFF. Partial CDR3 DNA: TGTGCCAGCAGCTTAATGGAGGGTAGCACCGGGGAG.

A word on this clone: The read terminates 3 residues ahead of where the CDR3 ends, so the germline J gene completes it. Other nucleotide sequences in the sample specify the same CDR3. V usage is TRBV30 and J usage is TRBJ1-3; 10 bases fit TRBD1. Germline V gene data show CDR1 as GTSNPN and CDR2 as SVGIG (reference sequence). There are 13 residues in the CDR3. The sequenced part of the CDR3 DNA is TGTGCCTGGAACCCGGGACAGGGGAGCACG. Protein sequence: CAWNPGQGST. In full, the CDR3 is CAWNPGQGSTIYF.

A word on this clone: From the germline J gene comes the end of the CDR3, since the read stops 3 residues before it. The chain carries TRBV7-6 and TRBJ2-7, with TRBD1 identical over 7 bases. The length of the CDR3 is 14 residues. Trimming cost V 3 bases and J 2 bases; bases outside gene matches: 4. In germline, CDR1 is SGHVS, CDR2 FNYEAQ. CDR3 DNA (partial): TGTGCCAGCAGCTTCTCCCAGGGGGCCTACGAG. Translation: CASSFSQGAYE. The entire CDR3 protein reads CASSFSQGAYEQYF. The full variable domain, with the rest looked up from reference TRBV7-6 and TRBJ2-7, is GAGVSQSPRYKVTKRGQDVALRCDPISGHVSLYWYRQALGQGPEFLTYFNYEAQQDKSGLPNDRFSAERPEGSISTLTIQRTEQRDSAMYRCASSFSQGAYEQYFGPGTRLTVT.

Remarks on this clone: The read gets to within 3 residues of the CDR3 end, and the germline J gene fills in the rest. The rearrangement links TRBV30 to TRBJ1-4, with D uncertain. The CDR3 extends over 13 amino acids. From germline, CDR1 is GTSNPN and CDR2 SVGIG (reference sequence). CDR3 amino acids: CAWSDDQNSPLFF. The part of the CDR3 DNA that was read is TGTGCCTGGAGTGATGATCAGAATTCACCA.

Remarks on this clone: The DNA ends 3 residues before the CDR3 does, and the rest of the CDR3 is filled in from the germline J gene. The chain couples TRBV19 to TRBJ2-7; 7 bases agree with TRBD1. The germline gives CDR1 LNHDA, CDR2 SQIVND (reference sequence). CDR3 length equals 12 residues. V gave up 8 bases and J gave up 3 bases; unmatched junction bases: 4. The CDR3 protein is CASGQDLYEQYF. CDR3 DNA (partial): TGTGCCAGTGGACAGGACCTCTACGAG.

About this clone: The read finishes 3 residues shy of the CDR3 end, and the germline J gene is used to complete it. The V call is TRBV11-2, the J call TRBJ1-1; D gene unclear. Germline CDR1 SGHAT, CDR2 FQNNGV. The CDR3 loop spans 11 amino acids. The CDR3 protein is CASSLVQEAFF. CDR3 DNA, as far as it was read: TGTGCCAGCAGCTTAGTGCAGGAA.

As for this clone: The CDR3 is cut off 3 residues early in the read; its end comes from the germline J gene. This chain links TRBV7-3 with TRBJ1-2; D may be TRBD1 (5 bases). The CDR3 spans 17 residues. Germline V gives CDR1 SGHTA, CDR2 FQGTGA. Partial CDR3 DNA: TGTGCCAGCAGCTTACGGAAGATGCAGGGAGTTAGTCCGGGC. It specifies CASSLRKMQGVSPG. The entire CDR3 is CASSLRKMQGVSPGYTF.

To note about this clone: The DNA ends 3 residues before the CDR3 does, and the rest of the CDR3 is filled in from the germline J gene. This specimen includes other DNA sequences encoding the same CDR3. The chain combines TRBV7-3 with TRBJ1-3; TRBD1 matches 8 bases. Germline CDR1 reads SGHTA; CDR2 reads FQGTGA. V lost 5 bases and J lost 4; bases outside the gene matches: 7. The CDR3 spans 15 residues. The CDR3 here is CASSPTGGYGNTIYF. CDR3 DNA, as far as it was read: TGTGCCAGCAGCCCAACAGGGGGATACGGAAACACC.

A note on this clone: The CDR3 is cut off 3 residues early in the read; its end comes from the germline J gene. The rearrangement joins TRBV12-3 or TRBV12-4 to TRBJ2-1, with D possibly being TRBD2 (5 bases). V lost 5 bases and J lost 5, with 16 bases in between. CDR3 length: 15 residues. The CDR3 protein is CASSPSGGHNNEQFF. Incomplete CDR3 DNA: TGTGCCAGCAGTCCATCTGGCGGGCATAACAATGAG.

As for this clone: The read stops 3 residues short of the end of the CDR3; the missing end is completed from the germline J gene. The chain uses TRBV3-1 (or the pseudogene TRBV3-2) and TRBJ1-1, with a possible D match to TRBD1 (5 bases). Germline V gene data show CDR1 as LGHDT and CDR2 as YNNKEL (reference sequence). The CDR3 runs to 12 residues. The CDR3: CASSQDPGKAFF. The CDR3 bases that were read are TGTGCCAGCAGCCAAGACCCAGGGAAA.

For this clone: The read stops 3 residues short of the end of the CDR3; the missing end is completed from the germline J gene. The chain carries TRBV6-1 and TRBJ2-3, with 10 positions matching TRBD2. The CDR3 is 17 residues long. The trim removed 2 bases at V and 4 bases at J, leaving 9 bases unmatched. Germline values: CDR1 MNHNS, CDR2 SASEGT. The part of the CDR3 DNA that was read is TGTGCCAGCAGTGAAAGCTTAGCGGGGGGCGAAGCAGATACG. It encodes CASSESLAGGEADT. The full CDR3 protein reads CASSESLAGGEADTQYF.

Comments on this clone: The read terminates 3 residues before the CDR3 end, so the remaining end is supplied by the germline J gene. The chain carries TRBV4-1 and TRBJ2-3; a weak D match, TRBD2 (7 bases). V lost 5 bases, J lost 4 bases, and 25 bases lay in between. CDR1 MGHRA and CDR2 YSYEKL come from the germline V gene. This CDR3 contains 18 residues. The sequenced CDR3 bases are TGCGCCAGCAGCAAAAGGGGGGGCGGGCCTGGGCTTTCAGATACG. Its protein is CASSKRGGGPGLSDT. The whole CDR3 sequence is CASSKRGGGPGLSDTQYF.

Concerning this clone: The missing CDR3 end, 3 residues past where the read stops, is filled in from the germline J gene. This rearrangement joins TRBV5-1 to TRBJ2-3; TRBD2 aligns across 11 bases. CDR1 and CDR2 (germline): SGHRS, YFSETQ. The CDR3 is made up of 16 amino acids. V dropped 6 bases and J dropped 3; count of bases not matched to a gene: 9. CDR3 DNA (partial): TGCGCCAGCAAGGAAATAGCGGGGGGGGAGACAGATACG. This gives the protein CASKEIAGGETDT. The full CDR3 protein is CASKEIAGGETDTQYF.